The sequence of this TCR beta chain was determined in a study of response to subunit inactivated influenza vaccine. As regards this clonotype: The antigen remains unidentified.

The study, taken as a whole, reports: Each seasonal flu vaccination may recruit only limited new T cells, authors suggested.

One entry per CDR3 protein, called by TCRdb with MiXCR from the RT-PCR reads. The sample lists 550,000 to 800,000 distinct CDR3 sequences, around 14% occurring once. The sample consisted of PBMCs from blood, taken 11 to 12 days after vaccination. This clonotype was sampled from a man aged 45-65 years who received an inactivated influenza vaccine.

CDR3 bases: TGTGCCAGCAGCTCAACACACTATGGCTACACCTTC. It yields the protein CASSSTHYGYTF. The chain carries TRBV7-9 and TRBJ1-2, with D uncertain. The germline CDR1 and CDR2 sequences are SEHNR and FQNEAQ (reference sequence). The ends were cut back, 4 bases at V and 3 bases at J, with 6 bases in the middle. The length of the CDR3 is 12 residues. The full variable domain, completed using reference TRBV7-9 and TRBJ1-2, is DTGVSQNPRHKITKRGQNVTFRCDPISEHNRLYWYRQTLGQGPEFLTYFQNEAQLEKSRLLSDRFSAERPKGSFSTLEIQRTEQGDSAMYLCASSSTHYGYTFGSGTRLTVV.